The TCR beta chain under discussion was sequenced for a study of T cell changes during pregnancy in multiple sclerosis. TCRdb keeps only in-frame clones here, not all; method: immunoSEQ multiplex PCR. Seen here are about 120,000 clones, 80% to 95% observed once, and the top ten hold under 7%. Germline V CDR1 and CDR2: SGHRS, YFSETQ. This CDR3 has 20 amino acids. Trimming cost V 4 bases and J 0 bases; bases outside gene matches: 15. The TCR sequence derives from a female donor with multiple sclerosis, enrolled in a pregnancy study. This sequence joins TRBV5-1 and TRBJ2-4; TRBD2 matches at 11 bases. This material consisted of peripheral blood, taken before pregnancy. The CDR3 loop reads CASSDPTLAGGGLAKNIQYF. The CDR3 DNA sequence: TGCGCCAGCAGCGACCCCACCCTAGCGGGAGGAGGTCTAGCCAAAAACATTCAGTACTTC. The full variable domain, with the rest looked up from reference TRBV5-1 and TRBJ2-4, is KAGVTQTPRYLIKTRGQQVTLSCSPISGHRSVSWYQQTPGQGLQFLFEYFSETQRNKGNFPGRFSGRQFSNSRSEMNVSTLELGDSALYLCASSDPTLAGGGLAKNIQYFGAGTRLSVL.